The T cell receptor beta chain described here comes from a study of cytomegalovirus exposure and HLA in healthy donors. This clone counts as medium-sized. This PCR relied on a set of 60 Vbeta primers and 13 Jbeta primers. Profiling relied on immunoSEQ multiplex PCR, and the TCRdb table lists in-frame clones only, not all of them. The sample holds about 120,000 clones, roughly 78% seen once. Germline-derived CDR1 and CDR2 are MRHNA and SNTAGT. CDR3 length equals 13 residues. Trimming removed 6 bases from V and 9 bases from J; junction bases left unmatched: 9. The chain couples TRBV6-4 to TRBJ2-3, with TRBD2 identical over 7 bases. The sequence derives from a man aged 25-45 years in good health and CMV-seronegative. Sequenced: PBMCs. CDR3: CASSPTSEETQYF. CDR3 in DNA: TGTGCCAGCAGCCCAACTAGCGAAGAAACGCAGTATTTT.